This TCR beta chain was captured in a study of cytomegalovirus exposure and HLA in healthy donors. The PCR was carried out with 60 Vbeta primers and 13 Jbeta primers. Measured with immunoSEQ multiplex PCR; TCRdb has only the in-frame clones, and not every one. This table has some 200,000 clones, roughly 68% appearing once. Trimming removed 8 bases from V and 3 bases from J; junction bases left unmatched: 11. This CDR3 has 15 residues. Germline values: CDR1 MNHEY, CDR2 SMNVEV (reference sequence). The chain recombines TRBV27 with TRBJ2-7, with 9 bases lining up with TRBD2. This receptor was identified in a man between 35 and 55 years old in good health and CMV-seropositive. Sequencing was carried out using PBMCs. The CDR3 here is CASSLEGRGGYEQYF. The CDR3 nucleotides read TGTGCCAGCTCATTAGAAGGGCGGGGGGGCTACGAGCAGTACTTC.